This T cell receptor beta chain is from a study of blood T cell repertoires in COVID-19. Looking at the study overall: Acute and convalescent COVID-19 specimens originated in the United States, Italy and Spain.

CDR1 and CDR2 (germline): MDHEN, SYDVKM. Trimming removed 4 bases from V and 5 bases from J; junction bases left unmatched: 13. This CDR3 comprises 18 residues. Original data processing: Reference gene primers were amplified, and this amplification served to estimate nucleated cell counts. Here immunoSEQ multiplex PCR was the method, and the copy in TCRdb shows in-frame clones only, minus some. That table supplies the V and J calls and clone size; D and trimming were determined from the DNA. The sample includes hundreds of thousands of clones, 87% of them seen just once. The chain carries TRBV28 and TRBJ2-3; 12 positions match TRBD2. The clonotype comes from an older woman with COVID-19, enrolled during active disease. Input material: peripheral blood. The DNA of the CDR3 is TGTGCCAGCAGTTCCCAAAACCGACTAGCGGGGGTAAGAGATACGCAGTATTTT. Translated: CASSSQNRLAGVRDTQYF.